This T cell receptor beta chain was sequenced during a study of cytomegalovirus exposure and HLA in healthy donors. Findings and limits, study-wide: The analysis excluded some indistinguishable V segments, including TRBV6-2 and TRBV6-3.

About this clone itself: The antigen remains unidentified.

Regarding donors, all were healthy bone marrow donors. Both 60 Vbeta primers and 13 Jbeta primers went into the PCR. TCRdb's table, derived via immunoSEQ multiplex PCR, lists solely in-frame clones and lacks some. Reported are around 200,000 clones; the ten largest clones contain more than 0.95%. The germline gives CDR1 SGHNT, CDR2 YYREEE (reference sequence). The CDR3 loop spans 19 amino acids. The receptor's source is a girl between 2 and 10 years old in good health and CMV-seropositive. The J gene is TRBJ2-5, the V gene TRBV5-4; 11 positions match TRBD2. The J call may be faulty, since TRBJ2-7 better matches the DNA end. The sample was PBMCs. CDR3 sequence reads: CASSLEVAGGPPTFYEQYF. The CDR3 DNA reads TGTGCCAGCAGCTTGGAGGTAGCGGGAGGGCCTCCTACCTTCTACGAGCAGTACTTC.